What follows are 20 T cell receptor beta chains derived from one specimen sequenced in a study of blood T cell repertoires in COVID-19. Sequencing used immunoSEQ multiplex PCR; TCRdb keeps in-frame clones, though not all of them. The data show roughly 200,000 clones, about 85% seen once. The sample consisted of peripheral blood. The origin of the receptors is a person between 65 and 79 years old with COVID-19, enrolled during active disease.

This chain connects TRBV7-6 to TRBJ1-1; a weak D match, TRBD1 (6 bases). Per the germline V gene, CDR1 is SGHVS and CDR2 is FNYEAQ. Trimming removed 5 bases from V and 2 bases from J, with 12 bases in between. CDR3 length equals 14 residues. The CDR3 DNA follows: TGTGCCAGCAGCATTACAGGGAGAAACACTGAAGCTTTCTTT. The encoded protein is CASSITGRNTEAFF.

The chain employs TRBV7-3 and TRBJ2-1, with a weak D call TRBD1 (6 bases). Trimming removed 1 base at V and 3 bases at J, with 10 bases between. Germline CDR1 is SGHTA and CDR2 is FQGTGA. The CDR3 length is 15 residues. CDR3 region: CASSLNSGDYNEQFF. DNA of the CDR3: TGTGCCAGCAGCTTAAATTCAGGGGACTACAATGAGCAGTTCTTC.

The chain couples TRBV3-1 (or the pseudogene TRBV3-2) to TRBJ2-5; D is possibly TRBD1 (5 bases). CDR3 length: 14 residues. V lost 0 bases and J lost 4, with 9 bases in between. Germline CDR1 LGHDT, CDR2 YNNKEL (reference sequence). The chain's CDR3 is CASSQDRQGETQYF. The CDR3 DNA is TGTGCCAGCAGCCAAGATCGGCAGGGAGAGACCCAGTACTTC.

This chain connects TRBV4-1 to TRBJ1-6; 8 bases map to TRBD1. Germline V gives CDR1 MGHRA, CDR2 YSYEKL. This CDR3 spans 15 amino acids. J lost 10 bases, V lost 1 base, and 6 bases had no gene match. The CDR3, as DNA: TGCGCCAGCAGCCAAGCTGGACAGGGACGGTCACCCCTCCACTTT. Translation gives CASSQAGQGRSPLHF.

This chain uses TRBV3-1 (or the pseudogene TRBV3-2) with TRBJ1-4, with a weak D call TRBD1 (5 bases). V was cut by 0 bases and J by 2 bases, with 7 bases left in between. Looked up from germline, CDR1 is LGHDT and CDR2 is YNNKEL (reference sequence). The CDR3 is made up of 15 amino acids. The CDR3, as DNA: TGTGCCAGCAGCCAAGACAGGGTGACTAATGAAAAACTGTTTTTT. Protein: CASSQDRVTNEKLFF.

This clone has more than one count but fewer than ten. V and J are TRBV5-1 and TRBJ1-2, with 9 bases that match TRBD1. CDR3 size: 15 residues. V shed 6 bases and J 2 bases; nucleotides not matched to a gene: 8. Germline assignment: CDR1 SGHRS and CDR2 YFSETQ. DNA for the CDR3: TGCGCCAGCACCCCCGGGGACAGGGAAAACTATGGCTACACCTTC. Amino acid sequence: CASTPGDRENYGYTF.

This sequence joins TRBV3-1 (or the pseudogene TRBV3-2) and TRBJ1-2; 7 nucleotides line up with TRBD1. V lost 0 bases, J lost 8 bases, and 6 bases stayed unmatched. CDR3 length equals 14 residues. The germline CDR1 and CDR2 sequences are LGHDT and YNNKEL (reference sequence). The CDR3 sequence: CASSQERGGYGYTF. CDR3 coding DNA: TGTGCCAGCAGCCAAGAACGAGGGGGCTACGGCTACACCTTC.

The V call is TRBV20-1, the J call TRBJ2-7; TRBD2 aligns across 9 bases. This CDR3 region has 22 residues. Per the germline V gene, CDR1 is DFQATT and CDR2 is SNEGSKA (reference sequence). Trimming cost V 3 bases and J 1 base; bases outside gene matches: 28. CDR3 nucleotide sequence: TGCAGTGCTAGTCCCGGCCACCAGGGGGAGGGATTGGTAGCGGGAGATTCCTACGAGCAGTACTTC. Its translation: CSASPGHQGEGLVAGDSYEQYF.

The CDR3, as DNA: TGTGCCAGCAGCTTTGTGCAGCAGAAGACTTACGAGCAGTACTTC. Protein product: CASSFVQQKTYEQYF. V usage is TRBV5-6 and J usage is TRBJ2-7; D is uncertain. Germline CDR1 SGHDT, CDR2 YYEEEE. The CDR3 length is 15 residues. V gave up 2 bases and J gave up 4 bases, with 16 bases separating them.

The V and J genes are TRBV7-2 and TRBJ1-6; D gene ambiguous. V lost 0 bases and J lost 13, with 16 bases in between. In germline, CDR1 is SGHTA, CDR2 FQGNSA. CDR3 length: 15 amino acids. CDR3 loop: CASSLAGRISSPLHF. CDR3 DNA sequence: TGTGCCAGCAGCTTAGCGGGTCGTATTAGCTCTCCCCTCCACTTT.

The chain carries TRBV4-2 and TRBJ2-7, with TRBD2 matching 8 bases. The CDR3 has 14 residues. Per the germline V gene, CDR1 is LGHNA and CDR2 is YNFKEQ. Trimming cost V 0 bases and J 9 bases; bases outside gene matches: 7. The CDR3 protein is CASSQDQRESRQYF. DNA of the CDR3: TGTGCCAGCAGCCAAGACCAGCGGGAGTCAAGGCAGTACTTC.

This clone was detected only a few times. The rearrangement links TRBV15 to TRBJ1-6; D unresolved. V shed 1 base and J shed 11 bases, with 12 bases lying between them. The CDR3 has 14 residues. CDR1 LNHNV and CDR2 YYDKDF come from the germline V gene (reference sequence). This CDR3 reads CATSRGGGYAPLHF. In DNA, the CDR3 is TGTGCCACCAGCAGAGGTGGCGGGTATGCACCCCTCCACTTT.

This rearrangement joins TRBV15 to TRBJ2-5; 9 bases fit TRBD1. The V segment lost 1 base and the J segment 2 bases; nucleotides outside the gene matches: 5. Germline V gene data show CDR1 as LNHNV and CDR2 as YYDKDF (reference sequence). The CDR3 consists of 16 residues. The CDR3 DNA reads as TGTGCCACCAGCAGAGTAACAGGGGGCAAACAAGAGACCCAGTACTTC. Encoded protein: CATSRVTGGKQETQYF.

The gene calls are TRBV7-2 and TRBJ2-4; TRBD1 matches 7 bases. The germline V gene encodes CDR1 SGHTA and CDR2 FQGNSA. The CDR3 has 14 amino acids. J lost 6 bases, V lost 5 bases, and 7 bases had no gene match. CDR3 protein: CASSPTYRGNIQYF. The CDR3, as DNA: TGTGCCAGCAGCCCAACCTACAGGGGAAACATTCAGTACTTC.

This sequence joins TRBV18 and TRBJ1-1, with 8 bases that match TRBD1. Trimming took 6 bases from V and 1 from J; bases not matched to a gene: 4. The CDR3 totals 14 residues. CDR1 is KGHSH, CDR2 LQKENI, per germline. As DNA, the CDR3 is TGTGCCAGCTCTCAAGGACAGGGGAACACTGAAGCTTTCTTT. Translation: CASSQGQGNTEAFF.

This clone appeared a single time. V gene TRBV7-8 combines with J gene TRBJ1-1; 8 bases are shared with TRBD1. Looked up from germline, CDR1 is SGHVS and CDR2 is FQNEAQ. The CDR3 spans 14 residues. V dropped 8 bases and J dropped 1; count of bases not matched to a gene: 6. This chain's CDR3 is CASGNTGGNTEAFF. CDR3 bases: TGTGCCAGCGGGAATACAGGGGGGAACACTGAAGCTTTCTTT.

The CDR3 bases are TGTGCCAGCAGCCTGACAGGGGGATTTGGTACGGAGACCCAGTACTTC. Translation: CASSLTGGFGTETQYF. The rearrangement joins TRBV7-2 to TRBJ2-5, with 9 positions matching TRBD1. Unmatched junction bases numbered 12, after V lost 5 bases and J lost 5 bases. This CDR3 contains 16 residues. The germline CDR1 and CDR2 sequences are SGHTA and FQGNSA.

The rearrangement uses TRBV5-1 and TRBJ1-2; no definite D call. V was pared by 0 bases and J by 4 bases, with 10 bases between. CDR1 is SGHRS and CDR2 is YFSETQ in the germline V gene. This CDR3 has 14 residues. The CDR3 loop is CASSLGTASYGYTF. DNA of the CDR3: TGCGCCAGCAGCTTGGGAACCGCGAGCTATGGCTACACCTTC.

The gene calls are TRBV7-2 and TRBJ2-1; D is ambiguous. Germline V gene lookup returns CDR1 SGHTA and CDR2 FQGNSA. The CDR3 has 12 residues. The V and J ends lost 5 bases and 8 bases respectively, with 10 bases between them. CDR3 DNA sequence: TGTGCCAGCAGCGTAGATTTCGATGAGCAGTTCTTC. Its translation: CASSVDFDEQFF.

CDR3 sequence (DNA): TGCAGCGCTGGGACAGGGGTCTACGAGCAGTACTTC. It translates to CSAGTGVYEQYF. The chain couples TRBV29-1 to TRBJ2-7; TRBD1 agrees at 10 bases. The CDR3 spans 12 residues. V was pared by 7 bases and J by 3 bases, with 3 bases of the junction left unmatched. Germline lookup yields CDR1 SQVTM and CDR2 ANQGSEA.